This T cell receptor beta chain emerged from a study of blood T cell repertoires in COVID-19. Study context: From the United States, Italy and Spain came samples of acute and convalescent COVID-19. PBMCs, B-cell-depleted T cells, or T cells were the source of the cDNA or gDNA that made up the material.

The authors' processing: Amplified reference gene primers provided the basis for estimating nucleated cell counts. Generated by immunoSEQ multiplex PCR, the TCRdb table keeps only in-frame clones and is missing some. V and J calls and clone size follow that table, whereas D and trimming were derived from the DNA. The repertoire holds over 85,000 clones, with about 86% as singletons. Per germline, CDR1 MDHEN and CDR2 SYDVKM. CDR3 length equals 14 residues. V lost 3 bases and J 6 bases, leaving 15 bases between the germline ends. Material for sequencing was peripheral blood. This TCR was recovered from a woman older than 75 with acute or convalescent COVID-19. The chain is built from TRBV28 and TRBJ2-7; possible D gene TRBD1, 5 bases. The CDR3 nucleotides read TGTGCCAGCAGTTTTCAGGGTATTACGAGCGAGCAGTACTTC. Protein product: CASSFQGITSEQYF.